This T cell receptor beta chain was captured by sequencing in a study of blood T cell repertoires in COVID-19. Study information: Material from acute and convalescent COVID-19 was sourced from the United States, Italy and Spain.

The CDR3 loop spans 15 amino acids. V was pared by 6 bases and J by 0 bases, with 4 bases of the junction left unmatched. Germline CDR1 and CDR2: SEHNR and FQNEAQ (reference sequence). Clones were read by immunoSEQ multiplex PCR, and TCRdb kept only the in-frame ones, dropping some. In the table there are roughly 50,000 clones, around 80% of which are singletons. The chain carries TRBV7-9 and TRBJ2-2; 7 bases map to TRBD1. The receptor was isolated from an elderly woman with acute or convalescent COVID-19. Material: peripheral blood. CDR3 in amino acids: CASRDGTANTGELFF. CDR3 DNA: TGTGCCAGCAGAGACGGGACAGCGAACACCGGGGAGCTGTTTTTT.